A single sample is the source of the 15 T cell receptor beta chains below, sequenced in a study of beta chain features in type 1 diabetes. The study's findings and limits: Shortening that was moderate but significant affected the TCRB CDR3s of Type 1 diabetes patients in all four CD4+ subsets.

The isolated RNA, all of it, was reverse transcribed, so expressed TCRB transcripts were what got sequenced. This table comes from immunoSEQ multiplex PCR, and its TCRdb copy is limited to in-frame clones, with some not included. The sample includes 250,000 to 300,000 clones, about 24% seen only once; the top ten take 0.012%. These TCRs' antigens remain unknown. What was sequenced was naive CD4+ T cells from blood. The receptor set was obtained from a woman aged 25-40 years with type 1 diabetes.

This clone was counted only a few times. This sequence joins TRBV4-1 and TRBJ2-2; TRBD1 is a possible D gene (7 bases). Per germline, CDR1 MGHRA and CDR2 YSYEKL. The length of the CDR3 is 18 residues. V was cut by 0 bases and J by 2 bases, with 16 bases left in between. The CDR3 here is CASSQEWRGQVNTGELFF. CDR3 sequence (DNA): TGCGCCAGCAGCCAAGAATGGAGGGGGCAGGTCAACACCGGGGAGCTGTTTTTT.

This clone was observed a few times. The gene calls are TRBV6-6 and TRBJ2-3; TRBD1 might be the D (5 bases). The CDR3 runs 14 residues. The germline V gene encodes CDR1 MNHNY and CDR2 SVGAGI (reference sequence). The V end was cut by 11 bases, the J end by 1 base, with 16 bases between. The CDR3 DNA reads TGTGCCGGCTCCTCTGCACAGGGCACAGATACGCAGTATTTT. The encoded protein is CAGSSAQGTDTQYF.

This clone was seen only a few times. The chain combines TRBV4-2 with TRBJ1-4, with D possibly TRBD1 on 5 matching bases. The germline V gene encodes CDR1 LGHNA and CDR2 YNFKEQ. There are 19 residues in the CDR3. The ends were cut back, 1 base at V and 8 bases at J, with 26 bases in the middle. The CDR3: CASSQGLGGTSGVEEKLFF. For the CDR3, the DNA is TGTGCCAGCAGCCAAGGGCTTGGAGGGACCTCCGGGGTGGAGGAAAAACTGTTTTTT.

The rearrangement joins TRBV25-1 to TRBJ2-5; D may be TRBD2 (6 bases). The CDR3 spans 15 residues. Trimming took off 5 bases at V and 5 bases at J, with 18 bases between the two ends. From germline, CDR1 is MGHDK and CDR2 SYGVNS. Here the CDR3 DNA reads TGTGCCAGCAGTTCTAGGTGGGAGGTACACGAGACCCAGTACTTC. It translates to CASSSRWEVHETQYF.

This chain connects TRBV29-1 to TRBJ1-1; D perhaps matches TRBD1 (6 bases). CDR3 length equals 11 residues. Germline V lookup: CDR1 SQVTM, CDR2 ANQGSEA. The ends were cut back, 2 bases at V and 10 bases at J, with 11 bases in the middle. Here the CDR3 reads CSVEPHRAAFF. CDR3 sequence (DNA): TGCAGCGTTGAACCACACAGGGCAGCTTTCTTT.

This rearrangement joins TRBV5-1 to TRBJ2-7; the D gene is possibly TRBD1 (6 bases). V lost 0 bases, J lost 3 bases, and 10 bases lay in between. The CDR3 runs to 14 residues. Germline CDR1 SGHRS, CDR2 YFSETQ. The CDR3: CASSLDGQYYEQYF. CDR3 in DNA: TGCGCCAGCAGCTTGGACGGACAGTACTACGAGCAGTACTTC.

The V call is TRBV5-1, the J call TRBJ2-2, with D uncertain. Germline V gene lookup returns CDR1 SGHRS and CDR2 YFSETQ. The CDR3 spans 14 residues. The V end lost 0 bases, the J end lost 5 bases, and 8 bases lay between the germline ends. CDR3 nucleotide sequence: TGCGCCAGCAGCTTGGGGCAGTCGACCGGGGAGCTGTTTTTT. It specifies CASSLGQSTGELFF.

The CDR3 DNA sequence: TGTGCCAGCAGCCACCGACCCGGAGGGACCCAGTACTTC. This sequence encodes CASSHRPGGTQYF. The chain employs TRBV28 and TRBJ2-5, with D tentatively TRBD2 (5 bases). V was cut by 6 bases and J by 7 bases, with 15 bases left in between. Germline V CDR1 and CDR2: MDHEN, SYDVKM. The CDR3 has 13 residues.

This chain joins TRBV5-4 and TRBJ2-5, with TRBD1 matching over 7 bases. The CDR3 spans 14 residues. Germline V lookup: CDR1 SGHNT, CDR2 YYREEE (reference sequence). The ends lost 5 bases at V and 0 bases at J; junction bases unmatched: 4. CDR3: CASSLQGYQETQYF. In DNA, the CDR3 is TGTGCCAGCAGTCTACAGGGGTACCAAGAGACCCAGTACTTC.

This CDR3 is CAWSPWESDNEQFF. The CDR3 DNA is TGTGCCTGGAGTCCGTGGGAGAGTGACAATGAGCAGTTCTTC. This rearrangement joins TRBV30 to TRBJ2-1, with D possibly being TRBD2 (5 bases). This CDR3 comprises 14 residues. Germline V gene sequence: CDR1 GTSNPN, CDR2 SVGIG (reference sequence). Trimming shortened V by 2 bases and J by 5 bases, and 13 bases separated the two germline ends.

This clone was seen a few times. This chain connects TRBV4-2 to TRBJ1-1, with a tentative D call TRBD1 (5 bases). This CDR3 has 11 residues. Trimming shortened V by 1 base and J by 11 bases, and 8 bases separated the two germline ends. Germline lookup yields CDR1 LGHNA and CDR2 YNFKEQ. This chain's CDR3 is CASSQGGEAFF. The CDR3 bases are TGTGCCAGCAGCCAAGGGGGGGAGGCTTTCTTT.

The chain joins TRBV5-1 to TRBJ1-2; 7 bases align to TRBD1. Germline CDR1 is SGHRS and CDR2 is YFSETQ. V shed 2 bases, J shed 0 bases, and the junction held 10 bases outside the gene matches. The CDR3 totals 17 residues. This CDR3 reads CASSLSGTVLPNYGYTF. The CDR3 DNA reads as TGCGCCAGCAGCTTATCCGGGACAGTCCTACCTAACTATGGCTACACCTTC.

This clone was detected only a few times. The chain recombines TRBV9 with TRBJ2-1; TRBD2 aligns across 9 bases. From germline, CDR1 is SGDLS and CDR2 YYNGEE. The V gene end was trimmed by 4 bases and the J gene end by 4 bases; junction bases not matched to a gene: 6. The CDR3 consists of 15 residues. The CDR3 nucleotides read TGTGCCAGCAGCCCCTCGGCGGGGGGGTACAATGAGCAGTTCTTC. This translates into CASSPSAGGYNEQFF.

CDR3 in DNA: TGCAGCGGAAGGGGCAGGGGACAAGAGACCCAGTACTTC. This codes for CSGRGRGQETQYF. The chain employs TRBV29-1 and TRBJ2-5; a possible D gene is TRBD1 (6 bases). Trimming shortened V by 7 bases and J by 2 bases, and 14 bases separated the two germline ends. Germline-derived CDR1 and CDR2 are SQVTM and ANQGSEA. This CDR3 comprises 13 residues.

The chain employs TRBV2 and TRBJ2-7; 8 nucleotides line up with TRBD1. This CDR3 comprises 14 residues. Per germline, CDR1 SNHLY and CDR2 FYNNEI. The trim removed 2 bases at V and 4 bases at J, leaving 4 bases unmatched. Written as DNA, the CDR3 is TGTGCCAGCAGTGAACAGGGGGCACAATACGAGCAGTACTTC. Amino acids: CASSEQGAQYEQYF.